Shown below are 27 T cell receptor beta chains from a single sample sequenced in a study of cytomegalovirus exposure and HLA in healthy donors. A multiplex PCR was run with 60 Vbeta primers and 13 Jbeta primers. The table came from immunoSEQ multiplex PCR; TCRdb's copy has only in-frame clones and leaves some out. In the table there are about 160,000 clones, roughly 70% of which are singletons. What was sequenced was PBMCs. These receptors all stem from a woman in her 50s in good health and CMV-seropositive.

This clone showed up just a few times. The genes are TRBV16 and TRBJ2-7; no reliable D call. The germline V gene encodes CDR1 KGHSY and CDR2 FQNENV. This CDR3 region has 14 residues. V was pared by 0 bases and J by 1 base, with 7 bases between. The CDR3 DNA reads TGTGCCAGCAGCCAATCTTCTACTTCCTACGAGCAGTACTTC. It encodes CASSQSSTSYEQYF. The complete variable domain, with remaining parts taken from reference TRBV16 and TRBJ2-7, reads GEEVAQTPKHLVRGEGQKAKLYCAPIKGHSYVFWYQQVLKNEFKFLISFQNENVFDETGMPKERFSAKCLPNSPCSLEIQATKLEDSAVYFCASSQSSTSYEQYFGPGTRLTVT.

CDR3 bases: TGTGCCAGTTCCCGGGGAGTAAGTCACGAGCAGTACTTC. This gives the protein CASSRGVSHEQYF. V usage is TRBV19 and J usage is TRBJ2-7, with a possible D match to TRBD2 (5 bases). The CDR3 spans 13 residues. CDR1 and CDR2 (germline): LNHDA, SQIVND (reference sequence). Trimming removed 8 bases at V and 5 bases at J, with 16 bases between.

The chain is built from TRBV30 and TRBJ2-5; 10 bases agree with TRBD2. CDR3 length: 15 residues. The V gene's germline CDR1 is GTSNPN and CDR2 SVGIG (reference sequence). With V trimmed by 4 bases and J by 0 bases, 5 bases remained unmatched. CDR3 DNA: TGTGCCTGGACTGTACTAGCGGGGTACCAAGAGACCCAGTACTTC. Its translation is CAWTVLAGYQETQYF.

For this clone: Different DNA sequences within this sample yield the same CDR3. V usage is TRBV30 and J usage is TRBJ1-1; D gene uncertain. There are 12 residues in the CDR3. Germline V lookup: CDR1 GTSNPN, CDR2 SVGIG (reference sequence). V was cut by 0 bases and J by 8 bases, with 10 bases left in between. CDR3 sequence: CAWSVSDTEAFF. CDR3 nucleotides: TGTGCCTGGAGTGTATCAGATACAGAAGCTTTCTTT.

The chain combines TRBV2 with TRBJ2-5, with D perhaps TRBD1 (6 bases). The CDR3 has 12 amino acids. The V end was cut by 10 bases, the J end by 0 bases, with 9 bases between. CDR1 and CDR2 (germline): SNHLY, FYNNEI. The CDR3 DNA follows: TGTGCCATCCGGGACAACCAAGAGACCCAGTACTTC. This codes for CAIRDNQETQYF.

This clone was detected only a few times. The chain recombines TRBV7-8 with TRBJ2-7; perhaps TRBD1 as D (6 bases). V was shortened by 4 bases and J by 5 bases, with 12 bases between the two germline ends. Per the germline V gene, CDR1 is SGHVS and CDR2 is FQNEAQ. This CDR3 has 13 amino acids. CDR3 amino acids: CASSYRAVDEQYF. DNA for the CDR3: TGTGCCAGCAGCTACAGGGCCGTTGACGAGCAGTACTTC.

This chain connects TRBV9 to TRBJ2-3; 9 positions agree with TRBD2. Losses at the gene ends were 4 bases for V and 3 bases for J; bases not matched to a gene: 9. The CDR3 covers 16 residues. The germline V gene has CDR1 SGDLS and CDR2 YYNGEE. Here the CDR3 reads CASSPALAGFTDTQYF. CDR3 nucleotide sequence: TGTGCCAGCAGCCCCGCCCTAGCGGGGTTTACAGATACGCAGTATTTT.

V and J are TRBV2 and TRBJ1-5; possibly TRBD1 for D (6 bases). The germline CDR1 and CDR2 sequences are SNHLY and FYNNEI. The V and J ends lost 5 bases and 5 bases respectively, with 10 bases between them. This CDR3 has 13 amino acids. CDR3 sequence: CASSPNRDQPQHF. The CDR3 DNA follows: TGTGCCAGCAGTCCAAACAGGGATCAGCCCCAGCATTTT.

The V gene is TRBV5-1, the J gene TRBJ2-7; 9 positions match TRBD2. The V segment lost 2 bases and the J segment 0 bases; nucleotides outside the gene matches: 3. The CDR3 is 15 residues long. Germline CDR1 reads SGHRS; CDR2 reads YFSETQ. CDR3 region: CASSFISGGSYEQYF. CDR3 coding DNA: TGCGCCAGCAGCTTCATTAGCGGGGGCTCCTACGAGCAGTACTTC.

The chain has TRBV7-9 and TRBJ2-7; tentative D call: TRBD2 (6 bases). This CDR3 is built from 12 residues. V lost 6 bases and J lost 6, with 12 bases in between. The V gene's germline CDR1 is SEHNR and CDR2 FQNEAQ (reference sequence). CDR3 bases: TGTGCCAGCAGAGCTTCCGGGGGCGAGCAGTACTTC. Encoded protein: CASRASGGEQYF.

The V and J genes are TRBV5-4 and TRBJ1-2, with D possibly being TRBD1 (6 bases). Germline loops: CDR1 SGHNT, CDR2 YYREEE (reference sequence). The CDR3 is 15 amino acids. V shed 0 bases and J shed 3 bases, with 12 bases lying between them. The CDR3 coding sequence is TGTGCCAGCAGCTTGGACGGACAGCCGGACTATGGCTACACCTTC. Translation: CASSLDGQPDYGYTF.

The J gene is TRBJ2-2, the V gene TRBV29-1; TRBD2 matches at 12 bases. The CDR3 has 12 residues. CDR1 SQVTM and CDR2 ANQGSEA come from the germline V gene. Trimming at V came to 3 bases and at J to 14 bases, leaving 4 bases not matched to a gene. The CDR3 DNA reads TGCAGCGTTGAGACTAGCGGGGGACCTCTGTTTTTT. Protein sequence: CSVETSGGPLFF.

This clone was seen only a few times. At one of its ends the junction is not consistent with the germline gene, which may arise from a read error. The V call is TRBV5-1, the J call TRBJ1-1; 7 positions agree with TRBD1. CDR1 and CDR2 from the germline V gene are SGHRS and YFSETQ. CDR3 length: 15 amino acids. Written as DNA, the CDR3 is TGCGCCAGCAGTACAGGGGCGCCCGACGACACCGAAGCTTTCTTT. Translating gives CASSTGAPDDTEAFF.

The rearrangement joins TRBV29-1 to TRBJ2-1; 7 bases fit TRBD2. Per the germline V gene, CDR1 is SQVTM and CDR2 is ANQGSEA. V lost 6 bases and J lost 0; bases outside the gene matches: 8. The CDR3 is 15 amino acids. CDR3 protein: CSVLRGGGSYNEQFF. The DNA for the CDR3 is TGCAGCGTATTGCGAGGCGGGGGCTCCTACAATGAGCAGTTCTTC.

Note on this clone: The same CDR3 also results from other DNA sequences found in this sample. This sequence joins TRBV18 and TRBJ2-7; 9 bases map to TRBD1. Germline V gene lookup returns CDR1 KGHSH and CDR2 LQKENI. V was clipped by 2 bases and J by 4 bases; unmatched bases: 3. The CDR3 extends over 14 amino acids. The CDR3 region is CASSPGTGTYEQYF. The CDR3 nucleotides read TGTGCCAGCTCACCAGGGACAGGGACGTACGAGCAGTACTTC.

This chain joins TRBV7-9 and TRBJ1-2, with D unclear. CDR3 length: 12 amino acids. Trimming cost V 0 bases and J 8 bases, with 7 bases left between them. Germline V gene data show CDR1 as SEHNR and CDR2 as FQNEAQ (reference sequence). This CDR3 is CASSLAGRGYTF. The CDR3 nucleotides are TGTGCCAGCAGCTTAGCAGGGAGAGGCTACACCTTC.

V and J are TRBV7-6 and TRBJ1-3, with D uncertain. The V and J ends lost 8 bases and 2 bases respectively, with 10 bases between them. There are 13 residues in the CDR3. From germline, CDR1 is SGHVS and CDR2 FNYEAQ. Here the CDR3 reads CASGEQPGNTIYF. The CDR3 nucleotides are TGTGCCAGCGGGGAGCAACCTGGAAACACCATATATTTT.

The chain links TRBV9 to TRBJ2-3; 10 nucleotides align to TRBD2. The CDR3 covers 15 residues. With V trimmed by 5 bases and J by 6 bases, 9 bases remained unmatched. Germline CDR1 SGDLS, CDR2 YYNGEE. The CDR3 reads CASSGASGGKDTQYF. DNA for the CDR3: TGTGCCAGCAGTGGGGCTAGCGGGGGCAAGGATACGCAGTATTTT.

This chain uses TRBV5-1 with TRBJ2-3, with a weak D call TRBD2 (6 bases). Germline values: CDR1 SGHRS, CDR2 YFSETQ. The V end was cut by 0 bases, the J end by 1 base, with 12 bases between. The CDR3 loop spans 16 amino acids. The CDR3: CASSLVADPRTDTQYF. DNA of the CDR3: TGCGCCAGCAGCTTGGTAGCGGACCCTCGCACAGATACGCAGTATTTT.

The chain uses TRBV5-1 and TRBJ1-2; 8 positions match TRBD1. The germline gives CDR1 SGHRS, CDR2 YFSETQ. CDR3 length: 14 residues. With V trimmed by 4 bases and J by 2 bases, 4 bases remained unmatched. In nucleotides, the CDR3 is TGCGCCAGCAGCACGGGACAGGTGAACTATGGCTACACCTTC. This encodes CASSTGQVNYGYTF.

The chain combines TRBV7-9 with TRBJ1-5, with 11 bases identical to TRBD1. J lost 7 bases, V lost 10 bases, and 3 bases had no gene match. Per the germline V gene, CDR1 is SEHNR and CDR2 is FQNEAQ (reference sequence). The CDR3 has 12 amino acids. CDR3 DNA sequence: TGTGCCACAGGGACAGGGGGACAGCCCCAGCATTTT. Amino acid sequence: CATGTGGQPQHF.

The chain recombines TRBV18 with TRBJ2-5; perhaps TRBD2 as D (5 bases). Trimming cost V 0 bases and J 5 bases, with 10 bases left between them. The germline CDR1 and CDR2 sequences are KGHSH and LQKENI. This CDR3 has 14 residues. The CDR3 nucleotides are TGTGCCAGCTCACCACCTCGGACTGCGGAGACCCAGTACTTC. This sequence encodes CASSPPRTAETQYF.

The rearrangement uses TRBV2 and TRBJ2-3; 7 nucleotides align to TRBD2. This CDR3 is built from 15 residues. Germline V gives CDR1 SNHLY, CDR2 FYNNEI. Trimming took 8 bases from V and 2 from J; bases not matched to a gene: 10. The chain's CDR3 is CASVGGDATTDTQYF. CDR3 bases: TGTGCCAGCGTGGGGGGGGATGCAACCACAGATACGCAGTATTTT.

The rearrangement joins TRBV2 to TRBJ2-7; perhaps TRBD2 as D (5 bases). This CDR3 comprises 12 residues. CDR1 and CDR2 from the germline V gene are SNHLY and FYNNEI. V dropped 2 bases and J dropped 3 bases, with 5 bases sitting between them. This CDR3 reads CASSERDYEQYF. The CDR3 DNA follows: TGTGCCAGCAGTGAACGGGACTACGAGCAGTACTTC.

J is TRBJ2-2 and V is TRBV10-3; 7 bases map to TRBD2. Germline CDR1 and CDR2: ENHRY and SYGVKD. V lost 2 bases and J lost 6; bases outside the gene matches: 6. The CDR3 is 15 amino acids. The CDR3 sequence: CAISEVNLAAGELFF. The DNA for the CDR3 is TGTGCCATCAGTGAGGTTAACCTAGCGGCCGGGGAGCTGTTTTTT.

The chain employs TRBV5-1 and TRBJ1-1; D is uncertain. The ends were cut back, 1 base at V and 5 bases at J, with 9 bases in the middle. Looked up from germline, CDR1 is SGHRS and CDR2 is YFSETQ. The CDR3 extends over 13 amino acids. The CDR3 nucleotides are TGCGCCAGCAGCTTGATGGGGAGAACTGAAGCTTTCTTT. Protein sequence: CASSLMGRTEAFF. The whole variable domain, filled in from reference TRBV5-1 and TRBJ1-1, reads KAGVTQTPRYLIKTRGQQVTLSCSPISGHRSVSWYQQTPGQGLQFLFEYFSETQRNKGNFPGRFSGRQFSNSRSEMNVSTLELGDSALYLCASSLMGRTEAFFGQGTRLTVV.

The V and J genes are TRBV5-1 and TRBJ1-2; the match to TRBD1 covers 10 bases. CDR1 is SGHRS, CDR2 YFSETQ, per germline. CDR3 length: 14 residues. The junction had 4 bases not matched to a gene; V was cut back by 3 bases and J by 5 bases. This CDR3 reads CASSSEDRGYGYTF. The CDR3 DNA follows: TGCGCCAGCAGCTCGGAGGACAGGGGGTATGGCTACACCTTC.